This T cell receptor (beta chain) was sequenced for a study of vaccination effects on CD4 cells after COVID-19. This CDR3 is built from 13 residues. Germline loops: CDR1 LGHNT, CDR2 FRNRAP. Trimming removed 6 bases from V and 6 bases from J; junction bases left unmatched: 5. Viral peptide pool expansion of antigen-specific CD4+ T cells preceded sequencing in the ViraFEST assay. When more than 9 days of culture had elapsed, CD4+ T cells were isolated. All vaccine recipients tested negative for nucleocapsid antibodies and had never contracted SARS-CoV-2 infection. Half the medium was swapped for IL-2 medium on days 3 and 7. Clones were sequenced by immunoSEQ multiplex PCR, and TCRdb holds only the in-frame ones, with some missing. The top ten hold 22% of the sample, which has tens of thousands of clones, approximately 80% seen once. A word on this clone: Its antigen remains unidentified.

The material sequenced was CD4+ T cells from PBMCs cultured with HCoV-NL63 spike peptides, taken before COVID-19 vaccination. V gene TRBV12-5 combines with J gene TRBJ1-5; 7 bases map to TRBD1. The source is a human donor who received a COVID-19 vaccine. CDR3 in amino acids: CASGLTGTQPQHF. In DNA, the CDR3 is TGTGCTAGTGGATTGACAGGGACTCAGCCCCAGCATTTT.